This T cell receptor beta chain was captured by sequencing in a study of T cell responses to AZD1222 COVID-19 vaccine (dated by TCRdb to about 2021). Some background on the complete study: TCR sequencing was performed for more than 230 trial participants, of whom roughly 200 were given two doses of AZD1222 and around 26 were given two doses of MenACWY control vaccine. Trial participants were enrolled into age subgroups of 18-55, 56-69 and 70-plus years, which contained about 150, 27 and 61 TCR-sequenced participants, respectively. The study at large found these results: Conclusions about previously exposed vaccinees are limited because only six or seven AZD1222 recipients were SARS-CoV-2 seropositive at baseline. Because no samples from the day 14 peak response were available, repertoires could be characterized only after the peak T cell response. Reportedly, almost half of the unique spike-specific TCRs recognized epitopes lying outside the regions that are mutated in the B.1.351 and B.1.1.7 variants. In the small 56-69-year group, the increase in depth fell short of significance, most likely because of low power. The whole spike protein was spanned by vaccine-associated CD4 TCRs, and dominant responses were seen in regions 160-218 and 743-854. After two AZD1222 doses, spike-specific TCR breadth and depth were significantly higher than at day 0 and than in MenACWY recipients. Participants were mostly white British, with more females than males. The authors suggested clonal diversity may have been underestimated.

In light of the paper, this sample's time point label describes: baseline before first vaccination. This sample's treatment or condition label indicates: meningococcal conjugate vaccine given as trial control. Vaccinee samples came from UK trials COV001 and COV002, including a single-blind randomized controlled phase 2/3 trial of AZD1222 (ChAdOx1 nCoV-19) in healthy adults. For TCRbeta chain sequencing, PBMC samples were collected from trial participants at day 0 and at day 28 after the second dose. The CDR3 regions of human TCRbeta chains were subjected to immunosequencing. Turning to the authors' computational methods: TCRs in the repertoires were compared against a reference library of SARS-CoV-2-specific TCRs that had been generated with the MIRA antigen-specificity platform. Breadth meant the fraction of unique TCRs that were SARS-CoV-2-associated, whereas depth meant the fraction of total T cells that were SARS-CoV-2-associated. Using the MIRA data, each spike-specific TCR was mapped to the spike region that the TCR reacts to and placed in a CD4 or CD8 class. Log10-transformed breadth and depth values were compared by one-way ANOVA with Sidak's multiple comparisons tests. Here the immuneACCESS table is served through TCRdb, limited to in-frame sequences with V and J called. Missing clones are a known gap in these copies; in checked studies unresolved V genes cover under half, and the rest lacks a known reason. The V and J calls and clone size are taken from that table; D and trimming were inferred from the DNA. Here the sample has 150,000 to 200,000 clones; around 87% occur a single time. The biggest ten clones account for less than 3% of the sample.

Points on this clone: Its antigen is still unknown. No quality values exist for individual bases; no much larger clone is one base distant.

The specimen was peripheral blood, collected on day 0 of MenACWY control vaccination. This sequence originates from an adult in good health.

The DNA sequence is TGCGCCAGCAGCCAAGATCTCCCAAACATTCAGTACTTC. It encodes CASSQDLPNIQYF. The receptor chain draws on TRBV4-3 and TRBJ2-4; the D gene is not confidently resolved. V was cut back by 0 bases and J by 6 bases, leaving a gap of 6 bases between them. Taken from cysteine to phenylalanine, the CDR3 has 13 residues. The kept DNA is CDR3 alone, 39 bases in frame from the first base. The germline V gene encodes CDR1 LGHNA and CDR2 YSLEER.